The rows below give T cell receptor beta chains drawn from one sample of a study of T cell repertoires in cytomegalovirus infection. TCRdb re-analysed the reads in MiXCR, keeping a single row per CDR3 protein. This sample yields roughly 250,000 distinct CDR3 sequences, of which 22% are seen a single time; 15% to 20% belongs to the top ten. The material sequenced was CD8+ T cells from PBMCs. The receptor source for this set is a human donor in good health (CMV status not recorded). Some clones in this sample may be carry-over from other donors' samples. The CDR3 runs from the conserved cysteine through the conserved F or W. Each record gives: D gene, J gene, clone size, V gene, CDR3 protein, CDR3 DNA. D genes are given only for firm matches. Expanded clones are given a class, and other clones once, few, many or no size at all.

TRBD2 | TRBJ2-1 | NA | TRBV13 | CASSLGLEAYNEQFF | TGTGCCAGCAGCCTCGGACTAGAGGCCTACAATGAGCAGTTCTTC
NA | TRBJ2-5 | NA | TRBV12-3/TRBV12-4 | CASSFGGLGETQYF | TGTGCCAGCAGTTTCGGGGGGCTCGGGGAGACCCAGTACTTC
TRBD1 | TRBJ1-1 | few | TRBV28 | CASRPRGQGATEAFF | TGTGCCAGCAGACCGCGGGGACAGGGGGCCACTGAAGCTTTCTTT
NA | TRBJ1-1 | few | TRBV29-1 | CSAEGGKGDHTEAFF | TGCAGCGCCGAGGGAGGTAAAGGGGACCACACTGAAGCTTTCTTT
NA | TRBJ2-2 | many | TRBV6-1 | CASSPWGTGELFF | TGTGCCAGCAGTCCCTGGGGCACCGGGGAGCTGTTTTTT
NA | TRBJ1-1 | NA | TRBV5-4 | CASSPGALNTEAFF | TGTGCCAGCAGCCCCGGGGCATTGAACACTGAAGCTTTCTTT
TRBD1 | TRBJ2-3 | few | TRBV29-1 | CSVVQGSTDTQYF | TGCAGCGTTGTACAGGGGAGCACAGATACGCAGTATTTT
TRBD2 | TRBJ2-2 | NA | TRBV27 | CASSRAGGGRELFF | TGTGCCAGCAGTCGAGCGGGGGGGGGTAGGGAGCTGTTTTTT
TRBD2 | TRBJ2-3 | few | TRBV7-9 | CAKNGPSGEGTDTQYF | TGTGCTAAGAACGGACCTAGCGGGGAGGGGACAGATACGCAGTATTTT
NA | TRBJ2-7 | NA | TRBV7-9 | CASSLVLGNEQYF | TGTGCCAGCAGCTTAGTCTTGGGAAACGAGCAGTACTTC
TRBD1 | TRBJ2-7 | once | TRBV7-4 | CASSSWDRGYEQYF | TGTGCCAGCAGCTCCTGGGACAGGGGTTACGAGCAGTACTTC
NA | TRBJ2-1 | many | TRBV7-2 | CASSLALGGGDSYNEQFF | TGTGCCAGCAGCTTAGCGCTAGGTGGCGGGGATTCTTACAATGAGCAGTTCTTC
NA | TRBJ1-2 | NA | TRBV29-1 | CSVPSGGAGGYTF | TGCAGCGTCCCTTCGGGGGGTGCGGGTGGCTACACCTTC
NA | TRBJ2-6 | many | TRBV7-8 | CASSSPGASGANVLTF | TGTGCCAGCAGTTCCCCTGGGGCCTCTGGGGCCAACGTCCTGACTTTC
TRBD1 | TRBJ1-2 | many | TRBV7-2 | CASSLVPFDRVNYGYTF | TGTGCCAGCAGCTTAGTTCCGTTCGACAGGGTTAACTATGGCTACACCTTC
TRBD1 | TRBJ1-5 | few | TRBV12-3/TRBV12-4 | CASSLRTGYNQPQHF | TGTGCCAGCAGTTTAAGGACAGGCTACAATCAGCCCCAGCATTTT
NA | TRBJ2-1 | once | TRBV13 | CASSARAIKDNEQFF | TGTGCCAGCAGCGCCAGGGCTATCAAGGACAATGAGCAGTTCTTC
NA | TRBJ2-5 | few | TRBV7-9 | CASSNNQETQYF | TGTGCCAGCAGCAACAACCAAGAGACCCAGTACTTC
NA | TRBJ2-5 | many | TRBV2 | CASSEDPGIQETQYF | TGTGCCAGCAGTGAAGATCCAGGGATACAAGAGACCCAGTACTTC